This TCR beta chain was retrieved from a study of T cells in Graves' hyperthyroidism and ophthalmopathy. Broader study findings: Among clonotypes expanded in thyroid above 0.001, most were also found in blood.

Amplification of TCR beta CDR3 regions used RNA as the template. The HTBI primer set drove a first-round RT-PCR of the TCR CDR3. One entry per CDR3 protein, called by TCRdb with MiXCR from the multiplex PCR reads. The sample yields under 350,000 distinct CDR3 sequences, around a sixth seen once. The V end lost 0 bases, the J end lost 5 bases, and 14 bases lay between the germline ends. The CDR3 length is 15 residues. Germline V gene lookup returns CDR1 SGHRS and CDR2 YFSETQ. The sample holds many counts of this clonotype. Its antigen is still unknown. The genes are TRBV5-1 and TRBJ1-1; D perhaps matches TRBD1 (6 bases). The sample taken for sequencing was blood. The TCR was taken from a woman aged 45 to 65 with Graves' hyperthyroidism. The CDR3 nucleotides are TGCGCCAGCAGCTTGGGGGTCTACAGGGCAACTGAAGCTTTCTTT. It codes for CASSLGVYRATEAFF. Full variable domain (remainder filled in from reference TRBV5-1 and TRBJ1-1): KAGVTQTPRYLIKTRGQQVTLSCSPISGHRSVSWYQQTPGQGLQFLFEYFSETQRNKGNFPGRFSGRQFSNSRSEMNVSTLELGDSALYLCASSLGVYRATEAFFGQGTRLTVV.